The clone carrying this TCR beta chain came up many times. This sample is drawn from a study of early T cells in non-severe SARS-CoV-2 infection. Germline assignment: CDR1 MNHEY and CDR2 SVGEGT. With 6 bases clipped from V and 5 bases from J, the junction kept 16 bases outside the gene matches. The CDR3 runs to 17 residues. TCRdb itself ran the 5' RACE reads through MiXCR, one entry per CDR3 protein. The repertoire consists of about 57,000 distinct CDR3 sequences, with about 9.1% occurring once and the leading ten covering 8.6%. Sequencing was performed on whole blood. This chain links TRBV6-2 or TRBV6-3 with TRBJ2-4; TRBD1 aligns across 7 bases. This TCR was sampled from an adult who was a healthcare worker with PCR-confirmed SARS-CoV-2 infection or an uninfected control (not recorded which). The CDR3 nucleotides read TGTGCCAGCAGACCGACAGGGTTTCGGCCTAACGAAAACATTCAGTACTTC. The encoded protein is CASRPTGFRPNENIQYF.